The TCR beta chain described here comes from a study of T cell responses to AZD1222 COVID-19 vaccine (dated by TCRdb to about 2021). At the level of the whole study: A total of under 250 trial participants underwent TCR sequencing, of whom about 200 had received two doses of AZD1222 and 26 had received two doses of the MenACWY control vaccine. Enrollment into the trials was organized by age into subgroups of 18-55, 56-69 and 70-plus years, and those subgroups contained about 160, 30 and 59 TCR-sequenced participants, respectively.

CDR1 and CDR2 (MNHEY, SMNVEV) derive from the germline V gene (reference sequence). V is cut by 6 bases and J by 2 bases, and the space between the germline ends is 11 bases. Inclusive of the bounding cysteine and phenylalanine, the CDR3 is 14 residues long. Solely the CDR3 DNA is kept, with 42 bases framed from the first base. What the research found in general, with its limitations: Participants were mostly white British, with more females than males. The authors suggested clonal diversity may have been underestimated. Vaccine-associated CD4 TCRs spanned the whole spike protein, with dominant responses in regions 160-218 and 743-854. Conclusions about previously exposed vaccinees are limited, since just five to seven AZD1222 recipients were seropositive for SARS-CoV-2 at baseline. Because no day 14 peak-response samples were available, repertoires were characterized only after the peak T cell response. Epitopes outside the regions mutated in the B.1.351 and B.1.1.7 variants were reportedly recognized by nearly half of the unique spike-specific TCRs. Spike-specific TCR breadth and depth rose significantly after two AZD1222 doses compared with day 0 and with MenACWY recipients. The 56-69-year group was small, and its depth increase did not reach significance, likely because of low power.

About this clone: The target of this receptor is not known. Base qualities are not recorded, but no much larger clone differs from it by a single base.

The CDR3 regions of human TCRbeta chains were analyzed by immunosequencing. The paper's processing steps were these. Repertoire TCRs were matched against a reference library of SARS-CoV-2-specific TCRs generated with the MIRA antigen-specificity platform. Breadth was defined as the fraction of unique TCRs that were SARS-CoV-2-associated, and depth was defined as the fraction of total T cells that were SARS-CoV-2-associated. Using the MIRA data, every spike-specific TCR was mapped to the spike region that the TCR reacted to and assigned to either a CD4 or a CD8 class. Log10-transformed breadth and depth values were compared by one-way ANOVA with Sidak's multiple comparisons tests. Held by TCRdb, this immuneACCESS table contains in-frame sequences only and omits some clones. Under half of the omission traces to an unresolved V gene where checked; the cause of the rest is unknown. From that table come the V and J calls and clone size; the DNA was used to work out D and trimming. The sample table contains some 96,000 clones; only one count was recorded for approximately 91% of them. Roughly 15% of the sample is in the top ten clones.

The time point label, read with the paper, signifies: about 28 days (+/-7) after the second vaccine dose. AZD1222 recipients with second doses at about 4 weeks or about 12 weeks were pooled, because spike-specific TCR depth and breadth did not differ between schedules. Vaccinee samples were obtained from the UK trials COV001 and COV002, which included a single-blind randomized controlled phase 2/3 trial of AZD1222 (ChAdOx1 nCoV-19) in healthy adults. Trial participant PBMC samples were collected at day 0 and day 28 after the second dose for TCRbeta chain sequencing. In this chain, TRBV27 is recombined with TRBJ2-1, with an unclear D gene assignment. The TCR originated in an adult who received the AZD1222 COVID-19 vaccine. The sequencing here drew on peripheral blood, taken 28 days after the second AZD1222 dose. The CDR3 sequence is CASRESSPYNEQFF. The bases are TGTGCCAGCAGAGAATCCTCACCCTACAATGAGCAGTTCTTC.